A single sample gave rise to the 9 T cell receptor beta chains below, sequenced in a study of control samples from healthy donors and cancer patients. Sequenced by immunoSEQ multiplex PCR; TCRdb stores in-frame clones only, minus some. The data contain fewer than 100,000 clones, around 82% of them seen just once; the ten biggest clones take up around 9.1%. The sample comprised blood. Every receptor here comes from a woman aged 55-69 years in good health.

J is TRBJ2-5 and V is TRBV6-2 or TRBV6-3, with 8 bases that match TRBD2. CDR1 MNHEY and CDR2 SVGEGT come from the germline V gene. The CDR3 extends over 16 amino acids. J gave up 5 bases and V 5 bases, and 13 bases lay outside the gene matches. For the CDR3, the DNA is TGTGCCAGCAGTGCCCCAGGCGGGGGGAGCGGGGAGACCCAGTACTTC. It codes for CASSAPGGGSGETQYF.

The rearrangement links TRBV10-2 to TRBJ2-1, with 7 nucleotides matching TRBD2. Germline V gives CDR1 WSHSY, CDR2 SAAADI. The CDR3 is 14 residues long. With 2 bases clipped from V and 2 bases from J, the junction kept 0 bases outside the gene matches. In DNA form, the CDR3 reads TGCGCCAGCAGTGAGCGGGAGGCCTACAATGAGCAGTTCTTC. Its translation: CASSEREAYNEQFF.

This clone has just a few counts. This chain links TRBV19 with TRBJ2-4; TRBD2 might be the D (5 bases). CDR1 and CDR2 (germline): LNHDA, SQIVND (reference sequence). This CDR3 region has 18 residues. V was trimmed by 5 bases and J by 7 bases, leaving 27 bases between them. CDR3: CASSHTPQEPSRRNIQYF. The CDR3 DNA reads as TGTGCCAGTAGTCATACCCCCCAAGAACCCTCGCGGAGGAACATTCAGTACTTC.

The gene calls are TRBV3-1 (or the pseudogene TRBV3-2) and TRBJ2-5; 12 positions match TRBD2. The germline CDR1 and CDR2 sequences are LGHDT and YNNKEL (reference sequence). There are 16 residues in the CDR3. The J segment lost 5 bases and the V segment lost 1 base, leaving 5 bases of the junction unmatched. The CDR3 reads CASSQASSGGAETQYF. The CDR3, as DNA: TGTGCCAGCAGCCAAGCCTCTAGCGGGGGGGCCGAGACCCAGTACTTC.

This rearrangement joins TRBV4-2 to TRBJ2-7, with no clear D. V gave up 4 bases and J gave up 6 bases, with 13 bases separating them. The CDR3 has 13 amino acids. Germline V lookup: CDR1 LGHNA, CDR2 YNFKEQ. The DNA for the CDR3 is TGTGCCAGCAGCCCTATGACCAGAGGCGAGCAGTACTTC. It yields the protein CASSPMTRGEQYF.

This chain uses TRBV5-6 with TRBJ1-3; 8 bases match TRBD1. The CDR3 is 15 amino acids. V lost 1 base and J lost 3; bases outside the gene matches: 3. In germline, CDR1 is SGHDT, CDR2 YYEEEE. The DNA of the CDR3 is TGTGCCAGCAGCTTGAACAGGGGGTATGGAAACACCATATATTTT. Amino acids: CASSLNRGYGNTIYF.

This chain links TRBV7-2 with TRBJ2-1, with 10 nucleotides matching TRBD2. This CDR3 is built from 15 residues. J lost 15 bases, V lost 4 bases, and 15 bases had no gene match. Germline-derived CDR1 and CDR2 are SGHTA and FQGNSA. CDR3 sequence: CASSSSVTSGSGWFF. CDR3 in DNA: TGTGCCAGCAGCTCATCCGTGACTAGCGGGTCCGGGTGGTTCTTC. Full variable domain (outside the CDR3, taken from reference TRBV7-2 and TRBJ2-1): GAGVSQSPSNKVTEKGKDVELRCDPISGHTALYWYRQSLGQGLEFLIYFQGNSAPDKSGLPSDRFSAERTGGSVSTLTIQRTQQEDSAVYLCASSSSVTSGSGWFFGPGTRLTVL.

The chain has TRBV3-1 (or the pseudogene TRBV3-2) and TRBJ2-5; no clear D gene. The V end was cut by 3 bases, the J end by 7 bases, with 6 bases between. The CDR3 sequence is 11 residues long. Germline loops: CDR1 LGHDT, CDR2 YNNKEL (reference sequence). The CDR3 DNA follows: TGTGCCAGCAGCCAGATGGTGACCCAGTACTTC. It translates to CASSQMVTQYF.

This chain links TRBV15 with TRBJ2-2; 7 bases fit TRBD2. Germline V gene lookup returns CDR1 LNHNV and CDR2 YYDKDF (reference sequence). This CDR3 contains 16 residues. V shed 0 bases, J shed 10 bases, and the junction held 11 bases outside the gene matches. For the CDR3, the DNA is TGTGCCACCAGCAGAGATTTGGCGGGGGTGGAAAAGGAGCTGTTTTTT. As protein: CATSRDLAGVEKELFF.